The 25 T cell receptor beta chains presented below share a single source sample, sequenced in a study of human T cells and chemical hapten exposure. Time point defined: patch test 1, 2 weeks after DPC sensitization. Treatment specified: therapeutic diphenylcyclopropenone sensitization with weekly scalp DPC. TCRdb re-derived calls from the RACE reads in MiXCR, one entry per CDR3 protein. The table has about 120,000 distinct CDR3 sequences, 9.5% to 13% seen once. Sequencing used whole blood, obtained in connection with sensitization to the hapten diphenylcyclopropenone (DPC). These receptors were taken from a woman in her 50s with alopecia areata. Some clones in this sample may be carry-over from other donors' samples.

This clonotype was observed a few times. The rearrangement joins TRBV9 to TRBJ2-1; 10 positions agree with TRBD2. V trimming: 0 bases; J trimming: 9 bases; junction bases outside the gene matches: 12. This CDR3 contains 17 residues. The germline gives CDR1 SGDLS, CDR2 YYNGEE. The CDR3 nucleotides are TGTGCCAGCAGCGTAGGTATCGGGCTAGCGGGAGTCCCTGAGCAGTTCTTC. It specifies CASSVGIGLAGVPEQFF.

This clonotype was recorded a few times. This chain uses TRBV18 with TRBJ2-2; D is unclear. This CDR3 spans 16 amino acids. Per germline, CDR1 KGHSH and CDR2 LQKENI. Trimming shortened V by 0 bases and J by 9 bases, and 17 bases separated the two germline ends. CDR3 bases: TGTGCCAGCTCACCACCGTTGCCTACAGCAGCTCGGGAGCTGTTTTTT. Its protein product is CASSPPLPTAARELFF.

This clonotype was found many times. The rearrangement links TRBV7-9 to TRBJ2-7, with D perhaps matching TRBD1 (6 bases). V lost 5 bases to trimming and J lost 1 base, with 15 bases between them. Germline loops: CDR1 SEHNR, CDR2 FQNEAQ (reference sequence). The CDR3 has 15 residues. Here the CDR3 DNA reads TGTGCCAGCAGCCACGGTGGGGGCGATTCCTACGAGCAGTACTTC. It is translated as CASSHGGGDSYEQYF.

The CDR3 protein is CATSDEDRDHTQYF. The CDR3 DNA is TGTGCCACCAGTGATGAGGACAGGGACCATACGCAGTATTTT. V and J are TRBV24-1 and TRBJ2-3, with TRBD1 identical over 8 bases. Germline V gene sequence: CDR1 KGHDR, CDR2 SFDVKD. After removal of 3 bases from V and 7 bases from J, the junction contained 5 bases not matched to a gene. CDR3 length: 14 amino acids.

At least ten counts were recorded for this clonotype. This chain joins TRBV11-3 and TRBJ2-7, with 7 bases aligning to TRBD1. Germline V gene data show CDR1 as SGHNT and CDR2 as YENEEA. J was trimmed by 9 bases and V by 5 bases; bases with no gene match: 16. The CDR3 is 15 residues long. CDR3: CASSGRDRGGDGQYF. CDR3 bases: TGTGCCAGCAGCGGCCGGGACAGAGGCGGCGATGGGCAGTACTTC.

A remark on this clonotype: A much more abundant neighbour one base away suggests this may be a read error. This chain uses TRBV6-2 or TRBV6-3 with TRBJ1-1, with D possibly TRBD1 on 6 matching bases. V was pared by 4 bases and J by 7 bases, with 16 bases between. CDR1 MNHEY and CDR2 SVGEGT come from the germline V gene. CDR3 size: 14 residues. The DNA for the CDR3 is TGTGCCAGCAGTTTGGGGGCCGGCCTTTTTGAAGCTTTCTTT. It codes for CASSLGAGLFEAFF.

This chain uses TRBV9 with TRBJ2-7; D possibly corresponds to TRBD1 (6 bases). V was cut by 0 bases and J by 0 bases, with 10 bases left in between. The length of the CDR3 is 15 residues. Germline-derived CDR1 and CDR2 are SGDLS and YYNGEE. CDR3 sequence (DNA): TGTGCCAGCAGCGTAGGGGGGCACCTCTCCTACGAGCAGTACTTC. It specifies CASSVGGHLSYEQYF.

This clonotype was counted many times. This chain connects TRBV28 to TRBJ2-1, with D unclear. Germline values: CDR1 MDHEN, CDR2 SYDVKM. This CDR3 has 12 residues. Trimming stripped 5 bases from V and 8 bases from J, with 10 bases between. This CDR3 reads CASSRSGDEQFF. As DNA, the CDR3 is TGTGCCAGCAGTCGTAGTGGCGATGAGCAGTTCTTC.

This clonotype was recorded a few times. The J gene is TRBJ1-5, the V gene TRBV28; maybe TRBD1 (5 bases). The V gene's germline CDR1 is MDHEN and CDR2 SYDVKM. The V end was cut by 2 bases, the J end by 7 bases, with 15 bases between. The CDR3 totals 15 residues. The CDR3 loop is CASSLQGLGLQPQHF. The DNA of the CDR3 is TGTGCCAGCAGTTTACAGGGATTGGGGTTACAGCCCCAGCATTTT.

The chain links TRBV7-2 to TRBJ2-3; no clear D gene. Germline V CDR1 and CDR2: SGHTA, FQGNSA. CDR3 length: 13 residues. V was cut by 8 bases and J by 5 bases, with 14 bases left in between. CDR3 amino acids: CASGKGALDTQYF. For the CDR3, the DNA is TGTGCCAGCGGAAAGGGCGCCTTAGATACGCAGTATTTT.

The V gene is TRBV20-1, the J gene TRBJ2-3; D possibly uses TRBD1 or TRBD2 (5 bases each). Germline V CDR1 and CDR2: DFQATT, SNEGSKA (reference sequence). The V end was cut by 6 bases, the J end by 4 bases, with 20 bases between. The length of the CDR3 is 15 residues. The CDR3 protein is CSAPNWGIGADTQYF. CDR3 nucleotide sequence: TGCAGTGCCCCAAATTGGGGGATTGGCGCAGATACGCAGTATTTT.

In this sample, this clonotype turned up a few times. This chain connects TRBV10-1 to TRBJ1-5; D not certain. The V end lost 4 bases, the J end lost 6 bases, and 4 bases lay between the germline ends. The CDR3 is 11 amino acids. Germline lookup yields CDR1 WNHNN and CDR2 SYGVQD (reference sequence). CDR3: CASSVSQPQHF. Here the CDR3 DNA reads TGCGCCAGCAGTGTAAGTCAGCCCCAGCATTTT.

This clonotype has at least ten counts. The chain is built from TRBV7-2 and TRBJ2-7; no reliable D call. Trimming removed 4 bases at V and 4 bases at J, with 11 bases between. CDR1 is SGHTA, CDR2 FQGNSA, per germline. The CDR3 is 13 amino acids. Here the CDR3 reads CASSSKRRYEQYF. In nucleotides, the CDR3 is TGTGCCAGCAGCTCTAAGAGAAGGTACGAGCAGTACTTC.

This clonotype was seen more than once but under ten times. The genes are TRBV20-1 and TRBJ2-4; maybe TRBD2 (6 bases). The CDR3 spans 15 residues. The germline CDR1 and CDR2 sequences are DFQATT and SNEGSKA (reference sequence). V lost 7 bases to trimming and J lost 3 bases, with 19 bases between them. CDR3 sequence (DNA): TGCAGTGTCTTAGGGGTGGGAGCGGGCAAAAACATTCAGTACTTC. It yields the protein CSVLGVGAGKNIQYF.

The V call is TRBV12-3 or TRBV12-4, the J call TRBJ2-4; 7 nucleotides agree with TRBD2. The CDR3 is 13 amino acids. V lost 3 bases to trimming and J lost 7 bases; unmatched junction nucleotides: 3. The CDR3 spells CASSLGGGNIQYF. The CDR3 DNA sequence: TGTGCCAGCAGTTTGGGGGGAGGGAACATTCAGTACTTC.

The J gene is TRBJ1-2, the V gene TRBV28; D remains ambiguous. Germline V gene lookup returns CDR1 MDHEN and CDR2 SYDVKM. The CDR3 length is 12 residues. V was clipped by 6 bases and J by 4 bases, with 9 bases between them. In nucleotides, the CDR3 is TGTGCCAGCAGACTACGGTTCTATGGCTACACCTTC. It yields the protein CASRLRFYGYTF.

The chain recombines TRBV12-3 or TRBV12-4 with TRBJ1-2; the match to TRBD1 covers 10 bases. There are 15 residues in the CDR3. V dropped 8 bases and J dropped 3; count of bases not matched to a gene: 9. CDR3 loop: CASGQRDRGYYGYTF. DNA for the CDR3: TGTGCCAGCGGTCAGCGGGACAGGGGTTACTATGGCTACACCTTC.

This chain links TRBV2 with TRBJ2-2; 13 nucleotides agree with TRBD2. CDR3 length: 17 amino acids. Germline V gene sequence: CDR1 SNHLY, CDR2 FYNNEI. V lost 5 bases to trimming and J lost 4 bases; unmatched junction nucleotides: 7. CDR3 nucleotide sequence: TGTGCCAGCAGTACTAGGACTAGCGGGGGACGCACCGGGGAGCTGTTTTTT. It encodes CASSTRTSGGRTGELFF.

At least ten counts were recorded for this clonotype. This chain joins TRBV7-9 and TRBJ1-5; no clear D. CDR1 and CDR2 (germline): SEHNR, FQNEAQ (reference sequence). This CDR3 comprises 14 residues. The ends were cut back, 7 bases at V and 0 bases at J, with 10 bases in the middle. The DNA of the CDR3 is TGTGCCAGCATCATACAGTATAGCAATCAGCCCCAGCATTTT. It specifies CASIIQYSNQPQHF.

There are a few counts of this clonotype. The chain couples TRBV3-1 to TRBJ1-2, with D maybe TRBD1 (5 bases). V gave up 5 bases and J gave up 3 bases, with 22 bases separating them. This CDR3 has 17 residues. Germline CDR1 LGHDT, CDR2 YNNKEL (reference sequence). CDR3 sequence: CASSSLTRGQGDYGYTF. CDR3 in DNA: TGTGCCAGCAGCTCCTTGACCCGCGGCCAGGGAGACTATGGCTACACCTTC. Filled out from reference TRBV3-1 and TRBJ1-2, the complete variable domain reads DTAVSQTPKYLVTQMGNDKSIKCEQNLGHDTMYWYKQDSKKFLKIMFSYNNKELIINETVPNRFSPKSPDKAHLNLHINSLELGDSAVYFCASSSLTRGQGDYGYTFGSGTRLTVV.

The chain employs TRBV3-1 and TRBJ1-2; D gene uncertain. There are 12 residues in the CDR3. With 3 bases removed from V and 2 bases from J, the gap between germline ends came to 4 bases. Germline V gives CDR1 LGHDT, CDR2 YNNKEL (reference sequence). CDR3 DNA sequence: TGTGCCAGCAGCCACCTCAACTATGGCTACACCTTC. Encoded protein: CASSHLNYGYTF. Using reference TRBV3-1 and TRBJ1-2 for the parts outside the CDR3, the full variable domain is DTAVSQTPKYLVTQMGNDKSIKCEQNLGHDTMYWYKQDSKKFLKIMFSYNNKELIINETVPNRFSPKSPDKAHLNLHINSLELGDSAVYFCASSHLNYGYTFGSGTRLTVV.

The chain carries TRBV28 and TRBJ2-2; D perhaps matches TRBD2 (7 bases). Germline V lookup: CDR1 MDHEN, CDR2 SYDVKM. The CDR3 consists of 14 residues. V dropped 5 bases and J dropped 5 bases, with 12 bases sitting between them. Here the CDR3 reads CASSPGGQTGELFF. The CDR3 DNA reads as TGTGCCAGCAGTCCCGGGGGGCAGACCGGGGAGCTGTTTTTT.

The rearrangement uses TRBV3-1 and TRBJ1-6; D ambiguous. V was pared by 3 bases and J by 5 bases, with 8 bases between. The CDR3 has 14 amino acids. Looked up from germline, CDR1 is LGHDT and CDR2 is YNNKEL (reference sequence). The CDR3 spells CASSHVGDNSPLHF. Written as DNA, the CDR3 is TGTGCCAGCAGCCATGTAGGAGATAATTCACCCCTCCACTTT. The whole variable domain, remainder taken from reference TRBV3-1 and TRBJ1-6, is DTAVSQTPKYLVTQMGNDKSIKCEQNLGHDTMYWYKQDSKKFLKIMFSYNNKELIINETVPNRFSPKSPDKAHLNLHINSLELGDSAVYFCASSHVGDNSPLHFGNGTRLTVT.

This clonotype was recorded at least ten times. The chain uses TRBV18 and TRBJ2-1; 12 bases are shared with TRBD1. V was clipped by 2 bases and J by 9 bases; unmatched bases: 5. The CDR3 runs 15 residues. CDR1 and CDR2 (germline): KGHSH, LQKENI. CDR3 in amino acids: CASSPGTGGRGEQFF. The CDR3, as DNA: TGTGCCAGCTCACCAGGGACAGGGGGCCGTGGTGAGCAGTTCTTC.

The chain couples TRBV27 to TRBJ2-3; TRBD1 is a possible D gene (6 bases). This CDR3 comprises 16 residues. V dropped 3 bases and J dropped 0 bases, with 13 bases sitting between them. Germline lookup yields CDR1 MNHEY and CDR2 SMNVEV (reference sequence). CDR3: CASSFVQGSSTDTQYF. The DNA of the CDR3 is TGTGCCAGCAGTTTCGTACAGGGATCTAGCACAGATACGCAGTATTTT.